This record looks at one T cell receptor (beta chain) sequence and its context. Its antigen is unknown. These data originate in a study of pediatric ulcerative colitis. Findings of the study overall: In rectum, acute severe colitis had expanded clones and less diversity. Blood samples from a couple of patients yielded substantially fewer templates and were excluded from blood-rectal overlap analysis.

Germline lookup yields CDR1 SGDLS and CDR2 YYNGEE. Trimming removed 5 bases from V and 3 bases from J, with 17 bases in between. The CDR3 is made up of 15 amino acids. Up to 500,000 reads were sequenced per sample. The assay was immunoSEQ multiplex PCR, and TCRdb's table has in-frame clones only and misses some. Of tens of thousands of clones listed, 85% to 90% are singletons. This chain connects TRBV9 to TRBJ1-2; D is uncertain. Sequencing was carried out using blood. The source is a boy aged 5-17 years who was a control in a study of pediatric ulcerative colitis. For the CDR3, the DNA is TGTGCCAGCAGTATAACGTTGGGTTCCGACTATGGCTACACCTTC. Amino acid sequence: CASSITLGSDYGYTF.